These 6 T cell receptor beta chains originate from one sample sequenced in a study of blood T cell repertoires in COVID-19 (dated by TCRdb to the early 2020s). The method behind the library was the immunoSEQ multiplex PCR assay. As stored in TCRdb, this immuneACCESS dataset retains in-frame rearrangements with V and J assigned. A fraction of the clones does not appear; measured against another copy, unresolved V genes explain less than half of the discrepancy, and the remainder lacks a known reason. The sample records about 460,000 clones, more than 85% of which are singletons. The ten top clones hold 8.3% of the sample. Sequencing input: PBMCs or T cells enriched from blood (not recorded which). The receptor source for this set is a woman aged 60-75 years who had recovered from COVID-19.

The J gene is TRBJ2-1, the V gene TRBV3-1 (or the pseudogene TRBV3-2); TRBD2 might be the D (7 bases). The germline V and J ends were trimmed by 2 bases and 7 bases, with 15 bases remaining between them. This CDR3 region has 15 residues. Germline assignment: CDR1 LGHDT and CDR2 YNNKEL (reference sequence). Here the CDR3 DNA reads TGTGCCAGCAGCCAAAGAGGGGGGGTCAGGAATGAGCAGTTCTTC. This codes for CASSQRGGVRNEQFF.

About this clone itself: An end of the junction differs from the germline gene, which may be a read error. This chain uses TRBV18 with TRBJ1-1, with 7 bases that match TRBD1. The CDR3 runs 15 residues. Per the germline V gene, CDR1 is KGHSH and CDR2 is LQKENI. The CDR3 nucleotides are TGTGCCAGCTCAACACCGGGACAGATGAACACTGAAGCTTTCTTT. This encodes CASSTPGQMNTEAFF.

The chain joins TRBV2 to TRBJ1-4; 8 nucleotides align to TRBD1. J gave up 4 bases and V 4 bases, and 8 bases lay outside the gene matches. The CDR3 has 16 residues. Germline V gene sequence: CDR1 SNHLY, CDR2 FYNNEI. The CDR3 DNA is TGTGCCAGCAGTGGGGGTGACAGGGGAATTAATGAAAAACTGTTTTTT. This codes for CASSGGDRGINEKLFF.

The CDR3: CASSSGGQENSPLHF. Here the CDR3 DNA reads TGTGCCAGCAGTTCGGGGGGACAGGAGAATTCACCCCTCCACTTT. J is TRBJ1-6 and V is TRBV27; 8 nucleotides agree with TRBD1. V lost 4 bases to trimming and J lost 7 bases; unmatched junction nucleotides: 6. Germline CDR1 is MNHEY and CDR2 is SMNVEV (reference sequence). The CDR3 sequence is 15 residues long.

The chain uses TRBV28 and TRBJ2-7; D perhaps matches TRBD2 (6 bases). Trimming took 5 bases from V and 1 from J, leaving 18 bases between them. Germline V lookup: CDR1 MDHEN, CDR2 SYDVKM. The CDR3 has 16 amino acids. The DNA for the CDR3 is TGTGCCAGCAGTCCATTAGGGACTCAAGTTTCCTACGAGCAGTACGTC. It encodes CASSPLGTQVSYEQYV.

This clone was picked up one time. The chain has TRBV4-1 and TRBJ1-6, with 10 bases aligning to TRBD1. V shed 1 base, J shed 10 bases, and the junction held 4 bases outside the gene matches. The germline CDR1 and CDR2 sequences are MGHRA and YSYEKL. CDR3 size: 15 residues. The CDR3 region is CASSQVGQGKSPLHF. DNA of the CDR3: TGCGCCAGCAGCCAAGTGGGACAGGGGAAGTCACCCCTCCACTTT.